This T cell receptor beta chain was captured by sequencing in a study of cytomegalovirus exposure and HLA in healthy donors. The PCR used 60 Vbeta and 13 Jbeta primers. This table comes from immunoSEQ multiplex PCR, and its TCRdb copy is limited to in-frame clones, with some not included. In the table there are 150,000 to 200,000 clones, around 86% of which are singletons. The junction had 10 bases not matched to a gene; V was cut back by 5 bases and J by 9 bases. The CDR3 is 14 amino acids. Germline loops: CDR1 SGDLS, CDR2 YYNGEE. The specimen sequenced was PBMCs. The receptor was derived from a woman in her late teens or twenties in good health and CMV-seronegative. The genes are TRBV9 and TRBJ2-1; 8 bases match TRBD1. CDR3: CASRPGAGGFEQFF. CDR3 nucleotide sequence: TGTGCCAGCAGGCCCGGGGCAGGGGGCTTTGAGCAGTTCTTC.